The 20 T cell receptor beta chains reported below all come from one sample, sequenced in a study of T cells in Graves' hyperthyroidism and ophthalmopathy. Researchers took RNA transcripts and amplified the TCR beta CDR3 regions from them. When the TCR CDR3 underwent first-round RT-PCR, the HTBI primer set was used. TCRdb independently ran MiXCR on the multiplex PCR reads; one entry per CDR3 protein. The table lists approximately 520,000 distinct CDR3 sequences, about 20% of them singletons. The source material was blood. These receptors were taken from a young man with Graves' hyperthyroidism.

This clonotype was seen many times. The rearrangement links TRBV15 to TRBJ1-5; D is unresolved. Trimming stripped 5 bases from V and 4 bases from J, with 9 bases between. The CDR3 totals 13 residues. Germline values: CDR1 LNHNV, CDR2 YYDKDF (reference sequence). The CDR3 nucleotides read TGTGCCACCAGCCCGGACGGTAATCAGCCCCAGCATTTT. It translates to CATSPDGNQPQHF.

CDR3 sequence (DNA): TGTGCCAGCAGTTTCAGGGTCGGGGAGACCCAGTACTTC. Translated, it gives CASSFRVGETQYF. The genes are TRBV28 and TRBJ2-5; weak D call: TRBD1 (5 bases). The V gene lost 3 bases and the J gene lost 5 bases, with 10 bases spanning the gap. The CDR3 runs 13 residues. Germline CDR1 is MDHEN and CDR2 is SYDVKM.

The CDR3 DNA is TGTGCCAGCAGCTTGGATGAGCGCTATGGCTACACCTTC. It is translated as CASSLDERYGYTF. This chain joins TRBV13 and TRBJ1-2; D gene ambiguous. The CDR3 contains 13 residues. Germline V gene lookup returns CDR1 PRHDT and CDR2 FYEKMQ (reference sequence). V shed 3 bases and J shed 4 bases, with 9 bases lying between them.

This clonotype was seen at least ten times. The CDR3 region is CASSRGTVKQETQYF. The CDR3 bases are TGTGCCAGCAGCCGTGGGACAGTTAAACAAGAGACCCAGTACTTC. The V call is TRBV3-1, the J call TRBJ2-5; TRBD1 aligns across 7 bases. The germline gives CDR1 LGHDT, CDR2 YNNKEL (reference sequence). V gave up 4 bases and J gave up 2 bases; unmatched junction bases: 7. The CDR3 totals 15 residues.

Of note for this clonotype: A read error may account for a junction end that differs from germline. J is TRBJ2-5 and V is TRBV6-4; maybe TRBD2 (6 bases). Per the germline V gene, CDR1 is MRHNA and CDR2 is SNTAGT. The length of the CDR3 is 14 residues. The CDR3 DNA follows: TGTGCCAGCAGTTACTCGTGGGGGGAAGAGACCCAGTACTTC. Translating it yields CASSYSWGEETQYF.

This clonotype has ten or more counts. The V gene is TRBV2, the J gene TRBJ2-6; D is unresolved. V lost 8 bases to trimming and J lost 2 bases, with 7 bases between them. The CDR3 is 13 amino acids. The germline V gene encodes CDR1 SNHLY and CDR2 FYNNEI. The CDR3 sequence is CASAETGANVLTF. Here the CDR3 DNA reads TGTGCCAGCGCAGAGACTGGGGCCAACGTCCTGACTTTC.

In its sample, this clonotype was seen many times. The chain uses TRBV28 and TRBJ2-7, with TRBD1 matching over 8 bases. With 5 bases clipped from V and 4 bases from J, the junction kept 16 bases outside the gene matches. Germline CDR1 is MDHEN and CDR2 is SYDVKM. The CDR3 extends over 17 amino acids. CDR3 nucleotide sequence: TGTGCCAGCAGTCCCTACACCGGGACAGGCGGCGGGTACGAGCAGTACTTC. This encodes CASSPYTGTGGGYEQYF.

The chain carries TRBV7-2 and TRBJ2-7; TRBD2 matches 10 bases. This CDR3 contains 14 residues. V lost 4 bases, J lost 6 bases, and 6 bases stayed unmatched. The germline gives CDR1 SGHTA, CDR2 FQGNSA. CDR3 region: CASSSSGSPGEQYF. In DNA form, the CDR3 reads TGTGCCAGCAGCTCTAGCGGGAGCCCAGGCGAGCAGTACTTC.

V usage is TRBV6-2 or TRBV6-3 and J usage is TRBJ2-5; possibly TRBD2 for D (5 bases). Deletions cut 5 bases from V and 0 bases from J, with 10 bases between. CDR1 and CDR2 (germline): MNHEY, SVGEGT. The CDR3 consists of 14 residues. CDR3 region: CASSEWRNQETQYF. Here the CDR3 DNA reads TGTGCCAGCAGTGAGTGGAGGAACCAAGAGACCCAGTACTTC.

In this sample, this clonotype turned up many times. The rearrangement uses TRBV7-9 and TRBJ2-7; perhaps TRBD2 as D (7 bases). Germline V gene sequence: CDR1 SEHNR, CDR2 FQNEAQ (reference sequence). The V end was cut by 5 bases, the J end by 5 bases, with 13 bases between. The CDR3 covers 13 residues. The CDR3 DNA reads as TGTGCCAGCAGCCTAGGGGGGGCGAACGAGCAGTACTTC. Encoded protein: CASSLGGANEQYF.

This clonotype was found many times. This rearrangement joins TRBV10-3 to TRBJ1-1, with D maybe TRBD1 (5 bases). Per the germline V gene, CDR1 is ENHRY and CDR2 is SYGVKD. The ends were cut back, 5 bases at V and 2 bases at J, with 9 bases in the middle. The CDR3 is 13 residues long. The CDR3 here is CAISQTDNTEAFF. CDR3 bases: TGTGCCATCAGTCAGACAGATAACACTGAAGCTTTCTTT.

The sample holds many counts of this clonotype. The V call is TRBV12-3 or TRBV12-4, the J call TRBJ2-2, with unresolved D. Trimming pared 6 bases from V and 7 bases from J, leaving 18 bases between. The CDR3 consists of 15 residues. The CDR3 loop is CASSQGPISGGELFF. CDR3 in DNA: TGTGCCAGCAGCCAAGGCCCTATCTCGGGCGGGGAGCTGTTTTTT.

Ten or more counts support this clonotype. At one boundary the junction diverges from the germline segment, which might be a read error. The chain recombines TRBV7-7 with TRBJ2-5; 7 bases line up with TRBD1. CDR3 length equals 13 residues. The germline gives CDR1 SSHAT, CDR2 FNYEAQ (reference sequence). CDR3 loop: CASRANRGETQYF. The CDR3 DNA reads TGTGCTAGCAGGGCGAACAGGGGAGAGACCCAGTACTTC.

This clonotype was found many times. This chain connects TRBV10-3 to TRBJ1-1; tentative D call: TRBD1 (6 bases). The V gene lost 2 bases and the J gene lost 0 bases, with 7 bases spanning the gap. Germline V lookup: CDR1 ENHRY, CDR2 SYGVKD. The CDR3 is 14 residues long. CDR3 nucleotide sequence: TGTGCCATCAGTGAGGGACAGTTGAACACTGAAGCTTTCTTT. Amino acid sequence: CAISEGQLNTEAFF.

There are many counts of this clonotype. V is TRBV28 and J is TRBJ2-3; no clear D gene. CDR3 length: 17 amino acids. Germline V lookup: CDR1 MDHEN, CDR2 SYDVKM. V was shortened by 5 bases and J by 6 bases, with 24 bases between the two germline ends. DNA for the CDR3: TGTGCCAGCAGTACAGACCGGAGCGCCCTCTTGACGGATACGCAGTATTTT. It codes for CASSTDRSALLTDTQYF.

This clonotype was counted ten times or more. The chain combines TRBV20-1 with TRBJ2-7, with 7 bases that match TRBD1. The CDR3 length is 13 residues. V lost 6 bases, J lost 2 bases, and 7 bases stayed unmatched. Germline CDR1 reads DFQATT; CDR2 reads SNEGSKA (reference sequence). The CDR3 bases are TGCAGTGCCGAACAGGGGACGACCTACGAGCAGTACTTC. Its protein product is CSAEQGTTYEQYF.

This clonotype was counted between two and nine times. The chain links TRBV9 to TRBJ1-2; 7 nucleotides agree with TRBD1. The V gene's germline CDR1 is SGDLS and CDR2 YYNGEE. V lost 4 bases, J lost 4 bases, and 10 bases stayed unmatched. The CDR3 is made up of 15 amino acids. CDR3 residues: CASSTRGGDGYGYTF. CDR3 DNA sequence: TGTGCCAGCAGCACACGAGGGGGCGACGGCTATGGCTACACCTTC.

This clonotype was counted a few times. The chain has TRBV9 and TRBJ1-2; D not resolved. Germline values: CDR1 SGDLS, CDR2 YYNGEE. Trimming cost V 3 bases and J 0 bases, with 12 bases left between them. The CDR3 has 15 amino acids. CDR3 bases: TGTGCCAGCAGCGCTACGGACGTTGCTAACTATGGCTACACCTTC. Protein product: CASSATDVANYGYTF.

The chain joins TRBV20-1 to TRBJ1-2; maybe TRBD1 (5 bases). Per germline, CDR1 DFQATT and CDR2 SNEGSKA (reference sequence). The CDR3 has 13 amino acids. Between the trimmed V and J ends, which lost 5 bases and 2 bases, there was a span of 12 bases. The CDR3 coding sequence is TGCAGTGCTGCCTTTGCAGGGAACTATGGCTACACCTTC. It is translated as CSAAFAGNYGYTF.

This clonotype was recorded at least ten times. This chain connects TRBV12-3 or TRBV12-4 to TRBJ1-5; no clear D. The V end was cut by 2 bases, the J end by 0 bases, with 5 bases between. The CDR3 spans 14 residues. CDR3 bases: TGTGCCAGCAGTTTATGGGATAGCAATCAGCCCCAGCATTTT. It codes for CASSLWDSNQPQHF.